The 10 T cell receptor beta chains below all came from one sample that was sequenced in a study of blood T cell repertoires in COVID-19. Only in-frame clones appear in the TCRdb table, and some are missing; sequencing was by immunoSEQ multiplex PCR. The table lists about 420,000 clones, 85% to 90% of them singletons. The sample was peripheral blood. The receptor set was obtained from a man aged 18 to 29 with COVID-19, enrolled during active disease.

The gene calls are TRBV11-3 and TRBJ2-7; 10 bases map to TRBD1. The CDR3 length is 18 residues. Trimming removed 5 bases from V and 1 base from J; junction bases left unmatched: 14. Germline CDR1 SGHNT, CDR2 YENEEA. The CDR3 nucleotides are TGTGCCAGCAGCGCCCGGGACAGGGGTCATGATAGGTCCTACGAGCAGTACTTC. Encoded protein: CASSARDRGHDRSYEQYF.

The chain has TRBV9 and TRBJ2-1; no definite D call. The CDR3 has 17 amino acids. Per germline, CDR1 SGDLS and CDR2 YYNGEE. V was clipped by 0 bases and J by 0 bases, with 13 bases between them. The CDR3 spells CASSVALRRSSYNEQFF. CDR3 nucleotides: TGTGCCAGCAGCGTAGCCTTAAGGCGGAGCTCCTACAATGAGCAGTTCTTC.

The rearrangement uses TRBV7-3 and TRBJ2-1; 8 nucleotides align to TRBD2. CDR3 size: 15 residues. Germline assignment: CDR1 SGHTA and CDR2 FQGTGA. Trimming at V came to 5 bases and at J to 8 bases, leaving 11 bases not matched to a gene. The CDR3 protein is CASSPYPTSEDEQFF. CDR3 bases: TGTGCCAGCAGCCCATACCCGACTAGCGAGGATGAGCAGTTCTTC. The entire variable domain, with the rest obtained from reference TRBV7-3 and TRBJ2-1, is as follows: GAGVSQTPSNKVTEKGKYVELRCDPISGHTALYWYRQSLGQGPEFLIYFQGTGAADDSGLPNDRFFAVRPEGSVSTLKIQRTERGDSAVYLCASSPYPTSEDEQFFGPGTRLTVL.

The chain has TRBV4-2 and TRBJ2-3, with 9 bases identical to TRBD2. Per the germline V gene, CDR1 is LGHNA and CDR2 is YNFKEQ. This CDR3 has 19 amino acids. V lost 1 base to trimming and J lost 2 bases; unmatched junction nucleotides: 13. CDR3 residues: CASSQGERGAMANTDTQYF. The CDR3, as DNA: TGTGCCAGCAGCCAAGGTGAGCGGGGGGCCATGGCGAACACAGATACGCAGTATTTT.

DNA of the CDR3: TGTGCCAGTAGTTCGGGACTAGCGGGGGGTTACAATGAGCAGTTCTTC. Translation gives CASSSGLAGGYNEQFF. This chain connects TRBV19 to TRBJ2-1, with TRBD2 identical over 15 bases. Germline assignment: CDR1 LNHDA and CDR2 SQIVND (reference sequence). The CDR3 consists of 16 residues. Trimming removed 5 bases from V and 4 bases from J; junction bases left unmatched: 3.

This chain's CDR3 is CASRQVAEEKLFF. CDR3 in DNA: TGTGCCAGCAGACAGGTTGCCGAAGAAAAACTGTTTTTT. The V and J genes are TRBV2 and TRBJ1-4; D may be TRBD1 (5 bases). Germline assignment: CDR1 SNHLY and CDR2 FYNNEI. V was pared by 6 bases and J by 8 bases, with 13 bases between. The CDR3 covers 13 residues.

This chain joins TRBV5-5 and TRBJ2-3; perhaps TRBD1 as D (5 bases). The CDR3 consists of 14 residues. Trimming stripped 4 bases from V and 2 bases from J, with 11 bases between. From germline, CDR1 is SGHKS and CDR2 YYEKEE (reference sequence). The CDR3 coding sequence is TGTGCCAGCAGCGACAGAGCGCACACAGATACGCAGTATTTT. This gives the protein CASSDRAHTDTQYF.

The chain combines TRBV4-1 with TRBJ2-2, with a possible D match to TRBD1 (5 bases). CDR3 length: 16 residues. Per germline, CDR1 MGHRA and CDR2 YSYEKL. V was shortened by 1 base and J by 5 bases, with 14 bases between the two germline ends. CDR3 residues: CASSQGLRGSTGELFF. The DNA for the CDR3 is TGCGCCAGCAGCCAAGGTTTAAGGGGTTCAACCGGGGAGCTGTTTTTT.

V and J are TRBV7-8 and TRBJ1-4; D might be TRBD1 (6 bases). V shed 4 bases and J shed 7 bases, with 25 bases lying between them. Germline CDR1 SGHVS, CDR2 FQNEAQ. The length of the CDR3 is 18 residues. As DNA, the CDR3 is TGTGCCAGCAGCTCCGACAGGACAAGTACACCCCGGCCTGAAAAACTGTTTTTT. It specifies CASSSDRTSTPRPEKLFF.

The chain joins TRBV5-8 to TRBJ2-5; 9 bases are shared with TRBD1. J lost 4 bases, V lost 3 bases, and 10 bases had no gene match. This CDR3 contains 16 residues. The V gene's germline CDR1 is SGHTS and CDR2 YDEGEE. This CDR3 reads CASSSSRDRVIETQYF. The CDR3 DNA reads as TGTGCCAGCAGCTCCTCCAGGGACAGGGTGATAGAGACCCAGTACTTC.